This T cell receptor (beta chain) came from a study of blood T cell repertoires in COVID-19. Background on the study: Material from acute and convalescent COVID-19 was sourced from the United States, Italy and Spain. The cDNA or gDNA used as material had been derived from T cells, B-cell-depleted T cells, or PBMCs.

V gave up 1 base and J gave up 4 bases; unmatched junction bases: 5. Germline V lookup: CDR1 SGHAT, CDR2 FQNNGV. This CDR3 is built from 17 residues. Data came from immunoSEQ multiplex PCR; TCRdb stores just in-frame clones and leaves some out. Among roughly 200,000 clones listed, 86% were seen once. Participants' own reports of clinical history determined their cohort assignment. The source is a man aged 35-49 years with acute COVID-19. This chain joins TRBV11-2 and TRBJ2-2, with TRBD2 matching over 11 bases. Sequenced input: PBMCs or T cells enriched from blood (not recorded which). This CDR3 is CASSLGRGLAVTGELFF. As DNA, the CDR3 is TGTGCCAGCAGCTTAGGACGGGGACTAGCGGTCACCGGGGAGCTGTTTTTT.